The clone carrying this T cell receptor beta chain was counted only a few times. Its cognate antigen is unknown. With 6 bases removed from V and 7 bases from J, the gap between germline ends came to 9 bases. The CDR3 has 11 amino acids. Germline-derived CDR1 and CDR2 are MNHNY and SVGAGI (reference sequence). Sequenced by immunoSEQ multiplex PCR; TCRdb stores in-frame clones only, minus some. The table shows roughly 21,000 clones, with more than 75% occurring only once. The unexposed donors gave CD4+ T cells in 2011-2018, prior to COVID-19. CD4+ T cells were isolated from the cells after more than 8 days of culture. This sample was included in a study of CD4 T cells in relation to SARS-CoV-2 and coronaviruses. Study-level background: The negative reference was HIV-1 Nef peptide pool or peptide-free culture.

This sequence was found in a human donor in good health. The chain has TRBV6-6 and TRBJ1-1; unclear D gene. Sequencing was done on a sample of CD4+ T cells from PBMCs, cultured in vitro. The CDR3 is CASREGREAFF. The CDR3 nucleotides read TGTGCCAGCAGAGAAGGCCGTGAAGCTTTCTTT.